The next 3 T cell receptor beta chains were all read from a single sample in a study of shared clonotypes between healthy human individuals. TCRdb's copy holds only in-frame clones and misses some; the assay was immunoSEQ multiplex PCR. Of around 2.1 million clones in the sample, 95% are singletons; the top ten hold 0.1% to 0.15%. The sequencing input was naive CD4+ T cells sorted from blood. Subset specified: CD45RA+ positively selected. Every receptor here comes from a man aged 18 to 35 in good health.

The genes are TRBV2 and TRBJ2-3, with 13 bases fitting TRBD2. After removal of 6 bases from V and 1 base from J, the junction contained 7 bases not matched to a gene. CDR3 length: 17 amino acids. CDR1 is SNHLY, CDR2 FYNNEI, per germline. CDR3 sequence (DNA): TGTGCCAGCAGCGTTACTAGCGGGGGGGTTGGCACAGATACGCAGTATTTT. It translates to CASSVTSGGVGTDTQYF.

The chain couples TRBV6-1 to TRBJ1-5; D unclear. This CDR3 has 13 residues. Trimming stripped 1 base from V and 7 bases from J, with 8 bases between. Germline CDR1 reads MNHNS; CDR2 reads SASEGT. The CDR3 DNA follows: TGTGCCAGCAGTGAAGTCGATCGGCAGCCCCAGCATTTT. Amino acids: CASSEVDRQPQHF.

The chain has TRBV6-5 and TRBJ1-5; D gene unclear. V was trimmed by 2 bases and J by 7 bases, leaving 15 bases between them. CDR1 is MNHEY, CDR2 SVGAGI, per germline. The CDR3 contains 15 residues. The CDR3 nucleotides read TGTGCCAGCAGTTACCGGCCACCTAATCAACAGCCCCAGCATTTT. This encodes CASSYRPPNQQPQHF.